Each of the 18 T cell receptor beta chains below was sequenced from the same sample in a study of blood T cell repertoires in COVID-19. The repertoire was sequenced with immunoSEQ multiplex PCR; TCRdb's copy has only in-frame clones and lacks some. Among some 89,000 clones listed, about 87% were seen once. The sequenced sample consisted of peripheral blood. These TCRs come from a human donor in a cohort sampled during active COVID-19.

In its sample, this clone was seen a few times. V and J are TRBV28 and TRBJ1-2; the D gene is possibly TRBD1 (6 bases). CDR1 is MDHEN, CDR2 SYDVKM, per germline. V was cut by 6 bases and J by 6 bases, with 17 bases left in between. The length of the CDR3 is 14 residues. CDR3 DNA sequence: TGTGCCAGCAGCTCCGTCGGGGGGCTTAATGGCTACACCTTC. The encoded protein is CASSSVGGLNGYTF.

This clone was seen more than once but under ten times. This chain uses TRBV7-3 with TRBJ2-1, with a weak D call TRBD1 (6 bases). The V end lost 6 bases, the J end lost 2 bases, and 20 bases lay between the germline ends. The CDR3 runs to 17 residues. Germline-derived CDR1 and CDR2 are SGHTA and FQGTGA. The DNA for the CDR3 is TGTGCCAGCAGGGGAACCGGGACAACTGCGACCTACAATGAGCAGTTCTTC. Residues: CASRGTGTTATYNEQFF.

The CDR3 loop reads CASSFLTGGTMGEKLFF. The CDR3 DNA is TGTGCCAGCAGCTTCCTGACCGGGGGGACGATGGGTGAAAAACTGTTTTTT. The V gene is TRBV5-5, the J gene TRBJ1-4; maybe TRBD1 (5 bases). Germline values: CDR1 SGHKS, CDR2 YYEKEE (reference sequence). Trimming stripped 2 bases from V and 7 bases from J, with 21 bases between. This CDR3 region has 17 residues.

V gene TRBV24-1 combines with J gene TRBJ1-2; 7 nucleotides match TRBD1. CDR1 and CDR2 from the germline V gene are KGHDR and SFDVKD. The CDR3 extends over 14 amino acids. V was clipped by 4 bases and J by 4 bases; unmatched bases: 5. The CDR3 DNA sequence: TGTGCCACCAGTGAAGGGCAGGGGGTCTATGGCTACACCTTC. The encoded protein is CATSEGQGVYGYTF.

This chain uses TRBV7-2 with TRBJ1-2; no definite D call. V lost 5 bases, J lost 3 bases, and 10 bases lay in between. Germline V lookup: CDR1 SGHTA, CDR2 FQGNSA. The CDR3 has 13 amino acids. CDR3 sequence reads: CASSLTADYGYTF. CDR3 coding DNA: TGTGCCAGCAGCCTAACAGCGGACTATGGCTACACCTTC.

The chain recombines TRBV10-2 with TRBJ2-1; 8 bases are shared with TRBD1. The CDR3 is 15 residues long. V was clipped by 5 bases and J by 7 bases; unmatched bases: 10. Per the germline V gene, CDR1 is WSHSY and CDR2 is SAAADI. For the CDR3, the DNA is TGCGCCAGCAGTAAGACAGGGGCGCCCGATAATGAGCAGTTCTTC. The encoded protein is CASSKTGAPDNEQFF.

J is TRBJ2-3 and V is TRBV9; 10 nucleotides align to TRBD2. The CDR3 totals 16 residues. V trimming: 0 bases; J trimming: 3 bases; junction bases outside the gene matches: 4. Per the germline V gene, CDR1 is SGDLS and CDR2 is YYNGEE. The CDR3 nucleotides read TGTGCCAGCAGCGTAGCAGCGGGAGGGCCTACAGATACGCAGTATTTT. It specifies CASSVAAGGPTDTQYF.

The sample holds one count of this clone. V usage is TRBV6-2 or TRBV6-3 and J usage is TRBJ1-1; TRBD1 matches 8 bases. The CDR3 extends over 15 amino acids. V gave up 0 bases and J gave up 7 bases; unmatched junction bases: 7. In germline, CDR1 is MNHEY, CDR2 SVGEGT. Here the CDR3 reads CASSYSRTGTIEAFF. Here the CDR3 DNA reads TGTGCCAGCAGTTACTCTAGGACAGGGACCATTGAAGCTTTCTTT.

The chain uses TRBV6-5 and TRBJ1-1; 9 positions match TRBD1. The CDR3 consists of 14 residues. The J segment lost 4 bases and the V segment lost 2 bases, leaving 2 bases of the junction unmatched. Germline lookup yields CDR1 MNHEY and CDR2 SVGAGI. The CDR3 loop reads CASSYRGQGTEAFF. CDR3 nucleotide sequence: TGTGCCAGCAGTTACCGGGGACAGGGCACTGAAGCTTTCTTT.

This clone showed up just once. The chain employs TRBV7-9 and TRBJ1-5; D is unresolved. The CDR3 spans 13 residues. V lost 1 base and J lost 6, with 7 bases in between. The germline V gene encodes CDR1 SEHNR and CDR2 FQNEAQ (reference sequence). This chain's CDR3 is CASSLDSFQPQHF. The CDR3 DNA reads as TGTGCCAGCAGCTTAGACTCCTTTCAGCCCCAGCATTTT.

This clone was counted many times. This chain uses TRBV6-6 with TRBJ2-7; 7 bases agree with TRBD2. Germline trimming cut 5 bases from V and 5 bases from J; bases unmatched to any gene: 9. The length of the CDR3 is 14 residues. CDR1 MNHNY and CDR2 SVGAGI come from the germline V gene (reference sequence). CDR3 coding DNA: TGTGCCAGCAGTCTCTCGCGGGGGAGGAACGAGCAGTACTTC. Translating it yields CASSLSRGRNEQYF.

About this clone: Compared with germline, one end of the junction differs, possibly owing to a read error. CDR3: CASSSIAGLSSNEQFF. CDR3 sequence (DNA): TGTGCCAGCAGCTCCATAGCGGGTCTCTCCTCCAATGAGCAGTTCTTC. The chain joins TRBV13 to TRBJ2-1, with TRBD2 matching 7 bases. Per germline, CDR1 PRHDT and CDR2 FYEKMQ (reference sequence). There are 16 residues in the CDR3. Together with reference TRBV13 and TRBJ2-1, the CDR3 gives the full variable domain: AAGVIQSPRHLIKEKRETATLKCYPIPRHDTVYWYQQGPGQDPQFLISFYEKMQSDKGSIPDRFSAQQFSDYHSELNMSSLELGDSALYFCASSSIAGLSSNEQFFGPGTRLTVL.

This sequence joins TRBV5-1 and TRBJ1-2, with 7 bases lining up with TRBD1. The CDR3 has 14 residues. Germline values: CDR1 SGHRS, CDR2 YFSETQ. After removal of 5 bases from V and 3 bases from J, the junction contained 7 bases not matched to a gene. CDR3 coding DNA: TGCGCCAGCAGGATCATGCAGGGGGACTATGGCTACACCTTC. Translation: CASRIMQGDYGYTF.

This chain joins TRBV19 and TRBJ1-2, with D possibly being TRBD1 (6 bases). Germline CDR1 LNHDA, CDR2 SQIVND (reference sequence). This CDR3 has 14 amino acids. Trimming shortened V by 3 bases and J by 4 bases, and 12 bases separated the two germline ends. Here the CDR3 reads CASSMVRGFYGYTF. Written as DNA, the CDR3 is TGTGCCAGTAGTATGGTCAGGGGTTTCTATGGCTACACCTTC.

The chain recombines TRBV2 with TRBJ1-1; tentative D call: TRBD1 (5 bases). Between the trimmed V and J ends, which lost 6 bases and 6 bases, there was a span of 17 bases. CDR1 and CDR2 from the germline V gene are SNHLY and FYNNEI. This CDR3 is built from 14 residues. CDR3 DNA: TGTGCCAGCAGCGCAGACGGCCGGGGGGCTGAAGCTTTCTTT. Amino acid sequence: CASSADGRGAEAFF.

V is TRBV7-2 and J is TRBJ2-5; TRBD2 matches at 8 bases. The CDR3 spans 15 residues. Unmatched junction bases numbered 13, after V lost 8 bases and J lost 5 bases. Germline assignment: CDR1 SGHTA and CDR2 FQGNSA. The CDR3 region is CASRHPGGGSETQYF. Written as DNA, the CDR3 is TGTGCCAGCCGCCACCCGGGGGGGGGCAGCGAGACCCAGTACTTC.

The J gene is TRBJ2-1, the V gene TRBV13; 10 bases line up with TRBD2. Germline CDR1 PRHDT, CDR2 FYEKMQ (reference sequence). The CDR3 contains 16 residues. V dropped 5 bases and J dropped 4; count of bases not matched to a gene: 8. The CDR3 nucleotides read TGTGCCAGCAGCACAGGAGGGACTAGCGCATACAATGAGCAGTTCTTC. It yields the protein CASSTGGTSAYNEQFF.

This clone has a handful of counts. The chain carries TRBV15 and TRBJ1-2; 7 bases align to TRBD1. The germline CDR1 and CDR2 sequences are LNHNV and YYDKDF (reference sequence). The CDR3 contains 15 residues. Trimming removed 0 bases from V and 4 bases from J; junction bases left unmatched: 5. The CDR3 DNA sequence: TGTGCCACCAGCAGAGAACCAGGGGGTGCCTATGGCTACACCTTC. Translated: CATSREPGGAYGYTF.